The entry that follows covers one T cell receptor (beta chain) sequence. No antigen is known for it. The record originates from a study of cytomegalovirus exposure and HLA in healthy donors. Study in general: Of 398 genotyped donors, approximately 84% clustered with self-reported Caucasian donors. Broader study findings: The authors considered a cluster of highly shared sequence variants likely to be a sequencing artifact. In a later analysis, across HLA loci, associated TCR counts were highest for DRB1, lowest for HLA-C. Accurate prediction of HLA-A and HLA-B alleles (for most subjects) was reportedly achieved from TCR beta sequences.

This PCR relied on a set of 60 Vbeta primers and 13 Jbeta primers. Some clones are missing from TCRdb's copy, which holds only in-frame ones; the method was immunoSEQ multiplex PCR. The sample has about 140,000 clones, 76% seen once; the top ten hold approximately 3%. This CDR3 comprises 14 residues. Trimming cost V 4 bases and J 1 base, with 10 bases left between them. Looked up from germline, CDR1 is SGHVS and CDR2 is FQNEAQ. The clonotype comes from a male donor in good health and CMV-seronegative. The chain has TRBV7-8 and TRBJ1-1, with D possibly being TRBD1 (6 bases). The sample was PBMCs. CDR3 in DNA: TGTGCCAGCAGCTACAGGGACGAGAACACTGAAGCTTTCTTT. It specifies CASSYRDENTEAFF.